Listed below are T cell receptor beta chains from one sample, sequenced in a study of graft-versus-host responses after intestinal transplantation. Sequencing used immunoSEQ multiplex PCR; TCRdb keeps in-frame clones, though not all of them. This table holds 27,000 or so clones, roughly 80% found once. No antigen has been assigned to these receptors. This material consisted of unstimulated CD4+ T cells sorted from spleen or lymph node cells, taken before intestinal transplant. These receptors originate from a human donor who received an intestinal transplant. CDR3s include the opening cysteine and the closing phenylalanine or tryptophan. The D gene is left open where the match is weak. A row's size may be missing; if present it is once, few, many or a size class.

j_call: TRBJ2-7
v_call: TRBV10-1
cdr3_length: 15
clone_size: .
d_call: .
cdr3_aa: CASSESSRALYEQYF
cdr3_nt: TGCGCCAGCAGTGAGTCAAGCAGGGCCCTCTACGAGCAGTACTTC

j_call: TRBJ1-6
v_call: TRBV6-1
cdr3_length: 18
clone_size: .
d_call: .
cdr3_aa: CASSALSAGGPYNSPLHF
cdr3_nt: TGTGCCAGCAGTGCCTTATCCGCTGGGGGGCCGTATAATTCACCCCTCCACTTT

j_call: TRBJ2-7
v_call: TRBV19
cdr3_length: 15
clone_size: .
d_call: .
cdr3_aa: CASSIVGTASYEQYF
cdr3_nt: TGTGCCAGTAGTATAGTGGGGACGGCCTCCTACGAGCAGTACTTC

j_call: TRBJ1-1
v_call: TRBV6-4
cdr3_length: 15
clone_size: .
d_call: TRBD1
cdr3_aa: CASKGTDKPNTEAFF
cdr3_nt: TGTGCCAGCAAGGGGACAGATAAACCTAACACTGAAGCTTTCTTT

j_call: TRBJ2-5
v_call: TRBV7-2
cdr3_length: 15
clone_size: .
d_call: .
cdr3_aa: CASSLGYTSGETQYF
cdr3_nt: TGTGCCAGCAGCTTAGGTTACACTTCGGGGGAGACCCAGTACTTC

j_call: TRBJ1-2
v_call: TRBV4-1
cdr3_length: 20
clone_size: .
d_call: .
cdr3_aa: CASSQDYVGAGTFFRGGYTF
cdr3_nt: TGCGCCAGCAGCCAAGACTATGTGGGTGCCGGGACCTTTTTCAGGGGCGGCTACACCTTC

j_call: TRBJ2-2
v_call: TRBV15
cdr3_length: 18
clone_size: .
d_call: TRBD2
cdr3_aa: CATSRDYGTSGTTGELFF
cdr3_nt: TGTGCCACCAGCAGAGATTATGGGACTAGCGGGACCACCGGGGAGCTGTTTTTT

j_call: TRBJ1-2
v_call: TRBV6-1
cdr3_length: 13
clone_size: .
d_call: TRBD1
cdr3_aa: CASRTDRVNGYTF
cdr3_nt: TGTGCCAGCAGGACTGACAGGGTAAATGGCTACACCTTC

j_call: TRBJ1-1
v_call: TRBV9
cdr3_length: 13
clone_size: .
d_call: .
cdr3_aa: CASSVGPNTEAFF
cdr3_nt: TGTGCCAGCAGCGTAGGACCGAACACTGAAGCTTTCTTT

j_call: TRBJ2-7
v_call: TRBV6-1
cdr3_length: 15
clone_size: .
d_call: TRBD2
cdr3_aa: CASRGSGISSYEQYF
cdr3_nt: TGTGCCAGCAGGGGCAGCGGGATTAGCTCCTACGAGCAGTACTTC

j_call: TRBJ1-1
v_call: TRBV25-1
cdr3_length: 11
clone_size: .
d_call: .
cdr3_aa: CASRRNTEAFF
cdr3_nt: TGTGCCAGCAGGAGGAACACTGAAGCTTTCTTT

j_call: TRBJ2-3
v_call: TRBV19
cdr3_length: 14
clone_size: .
d_call: .
cdr3_aa: CASSIARGWDTQYF
cdr3_nt: TGTGCCAGTAGTATAGCACGAGGTTGGGATACGCAGTATTTT

j_call: TRBJ2-3
v_call: TRBV18
cdr3_length: 14
clone_size: .
d_call: .
cdr3_aa: CASSPRDPADTQYF
cdr3_nt: TGTGCCAGCTCACCACGTGATCCGGCAGATACGCAGTATTTT

j_call: TRBJ2-1
v_call: TRBV20-1
cdr3_length: 10
clone_size: .
d_call: .
cdr3_aa: CSARRDEQFF
cdr3_nt: TGCAGTGCTAGAAGGGATGAGCAGTTCTTC

j_call: TRBJ2-1
v_call: TRBV5-1
cdr3_length: 13
clone_size: .
d_call: .
cdr3_aa: CASSFWGNNEQFF
cdr3_nt: TGCGCCAGCAGCTTTTGGGGGAACAATGAGCAGTTCTTC

j_call: TRBJ2-7
v_call: TRBV28
cdr3_length: 14
clone_size: .
d_call: TRBD1
cdr3_aa: CASRRDRGLYEQYF
cdr3_nt: TGTGCCAGCCGCAGGGACAGGGGGCTCTACGAGCAGTACTTC

j_call: TRBJ2-5
v_call: TRBV19
cdr3_length: 14
clone_size: .
d_call: TRBD1
cdr3_aa: CASREAGGRETQYF
cdr3_nt: TGTGCCAGTCGTGAGGCAGGGGGCAGGGAGACCCAGTACTTC

j_call: TRBJ2-7
v_call: TRBV28
cdr3_length: 16
clone_size: .
d_call: TRBD1
cdr3_aa: CASSSFWDRPSYEQYF
cdr3_nt: TGTGCCAGCAGCAGTTTTTGGGACAGACCCTCCTACGAGCAGTACTTC

j_call: TRBJ2-5
v_call: TRBV11-2
cdr3_length: 17
clone_size: .
d_call: TRBD2
cdr3_aa: CASSPPGLAGGRETQYF
cdr3_nt: TGTGCCAGCAGCCCTCCGGGACTAGCGGGAGGGCGGGAGACCCAGTACTTC

j_call: TRBJ1-2
v_call: TRBV5-4
cdr3_length: 14
clone_size: .
d_call: TRBD1
cdr3_aa: CASSWGQGRYGYTF
cdr3_nt: TGTGCCAGCAGCTGGGGACAGGGGCGCTATGGCTACACCTTC

j_call: TRBJ1-4
v_call: TRBV28
cdr3_length: 14
clone_size: .
d_call: .
cdr3_aa: CASSLATYNEKLFF
cdr3_nt: TGTGCCAGCAGTTTAGCCACTTATAATGAAAAACTGTTTTTT

j_call: TRBJ2-5
v_call: TRBV4-1
cdr3_length: 17
clone_size: few
d_call: .
cdr3_aa: CASSQEPPGLLQETQYF
cdr3_nt: TGCGCCAGCAGCCAAGAGCCCCCTGGACTCCTCCAAGAGACCCAGTACTTC

j_call: TRBJ2-3
v_call: TRBV6-1
cdr3_length: 17
clone_size: .
d_call: .
cdr3_aa: CASSELGQGLSTDTQYF
cdr3_nt: TGTGCCAGCAGTGAATTGGGGCAGGGCCTCAGCACAGATACGCAGTATTTT

j_call: TRBJ2-5
v_call: TRBV6-5
cdr3_length: 14
clone_size: .
d_call: .
cdr3_aa: CASSYSQREGTQYF
cdr3_nt: TGTGCCAGCAGTTACTCTCAAAGGGAAGGGACCCAGTACTTC

j_call: TRBJ2-5
v_call: TRBV10-2
cdr3_length: 13
clone_size: few
d_call: .
cdr3_aa: CASKRGSGETQYF
cdr3_nt: TGCGCCAGTAAGAGGGGGTCGGGGGAGACCCAGTACTTC

j_call: TRBJ1-3
v_call: TRBV9
cdr3_length: 15
clone_size: .
d_call: .
cdr3_aa: CASSVDGSSGNTIYF
cdr3_nt: TGTGCCAGCAGCGTGGATGGAAGCTCTGGAAACACCATATATTTT

j_call: TRBJ2-5
v_call: TRBV28
cdr3_length: 15
clone_size: .
d_call: TRBD2
cdr3_aa: CASSWGRAPAETQYF
cdr3_nt: TGTGCCAGCAGTTGGGGGAGGGCCCCGGCAGAGACCCAGTACTTC

j_call: TRBJ2-7
v_call: TRBV6-1
cdr3_length: 13
clone_size: .
d_call: TRBD1
cdr3_aa: CASSSTGAYEQYF
cdr3_nt: TGTGCCAGCAGTAGCACAGGGGCCTACGAGCAGTACTTC

j_call: TRBJ2-7
v_call: TRBV7-8
cdr3_length: 11
clone_size: .
d_call: .
cdr3_aa: CASSPLYEQYF
cdr3_nt: TGTGCCAGCAGCCCGCTCTACGAGCAGTACTTC

j_call: TRBJ2-1
v_call: TRBV30
cdr3_length: 10
clone_size: .
d_call: .
cdr3_aa: CAWSANEQFF
cdr3_nt: TGTGCCTGGAGTGCTAATGAGCAGTTCTTC

j_call: TRBJ2-3
v_call: TRBV15
cdr3_length: 14
clone_size: few
d_call: TRBD2
cdr3_aa: CATGTSGGADTQYF
cdr3_nt: TGTGCCACCGGGACTAGCGGGGGGGCAGATACGCAGTATTTT

j_call: TRBJ2-7
v_call: TRBV5-1
cdr3_length: 14
clone_size: .
d_call: TRBD1
cdr3_aa: CASSTTGGSYEQYF
cdr3_nt: TGCGCCAGCTCCACGACAGGGGGGTCTTACGAGCAGTACTTC